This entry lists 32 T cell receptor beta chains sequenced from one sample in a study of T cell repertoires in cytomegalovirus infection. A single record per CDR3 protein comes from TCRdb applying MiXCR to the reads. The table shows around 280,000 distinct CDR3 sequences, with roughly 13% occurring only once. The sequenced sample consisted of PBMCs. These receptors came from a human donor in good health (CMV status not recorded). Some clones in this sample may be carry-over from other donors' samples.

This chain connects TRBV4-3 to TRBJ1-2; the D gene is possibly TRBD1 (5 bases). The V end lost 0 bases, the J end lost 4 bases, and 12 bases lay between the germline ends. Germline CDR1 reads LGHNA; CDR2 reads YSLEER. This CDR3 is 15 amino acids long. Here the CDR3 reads CASSQDRGGIYGYTF. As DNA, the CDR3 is TGCGCCAGCAGCCAAGATCGCGGGGGAATCTATGGCTACACCTTC.

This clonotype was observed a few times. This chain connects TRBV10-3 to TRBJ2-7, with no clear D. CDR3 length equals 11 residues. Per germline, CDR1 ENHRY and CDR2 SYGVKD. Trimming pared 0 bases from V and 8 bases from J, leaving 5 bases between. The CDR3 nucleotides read TGTGCCATCAGTGAGTCCCCACAGCAGTACTTC. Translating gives CAISESPQQYF.

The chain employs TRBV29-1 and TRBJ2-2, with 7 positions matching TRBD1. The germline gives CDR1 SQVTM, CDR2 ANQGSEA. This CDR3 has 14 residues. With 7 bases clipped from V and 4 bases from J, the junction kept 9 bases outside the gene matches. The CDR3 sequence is CSARQGEGTGELFF. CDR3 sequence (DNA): TGCAGCGCCAGACAGGGTGAGGGCACCGGGGAGCTGTTTTTT.

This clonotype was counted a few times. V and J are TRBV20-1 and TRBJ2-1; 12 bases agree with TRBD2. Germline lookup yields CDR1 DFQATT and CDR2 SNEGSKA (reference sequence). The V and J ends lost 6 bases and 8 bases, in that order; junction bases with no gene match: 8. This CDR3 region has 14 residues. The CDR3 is CSALLAGGIDEQFF. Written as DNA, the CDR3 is TGCAGTGCCCTACTAGCGGGGGGCATCGATGAGCAGTTCTTC.

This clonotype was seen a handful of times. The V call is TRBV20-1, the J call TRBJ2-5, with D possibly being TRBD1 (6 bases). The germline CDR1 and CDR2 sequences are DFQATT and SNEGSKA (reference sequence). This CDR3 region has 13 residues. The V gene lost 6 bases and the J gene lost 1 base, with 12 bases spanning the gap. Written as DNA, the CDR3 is TGCAGTGCACAGGGTGGGATCCAAGAGACCCAGTACTTC. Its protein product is CSAQGGIQETQYF.

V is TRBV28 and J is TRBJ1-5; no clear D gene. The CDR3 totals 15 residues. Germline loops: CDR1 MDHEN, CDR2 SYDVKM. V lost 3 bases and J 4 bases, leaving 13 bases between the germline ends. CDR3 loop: CASSFIGVVNQPQHF. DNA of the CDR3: TGTGCCAGCAGTTTTATCGGGGTTGTGAATCAGCCCCAGCATTTT.

The CDR3 is CSARVRATNEKLFF. The DNA for the CDR3 is TGCAGTGCTAGAGTCCGGGCAACTAATGAAAAACTGTTTTTT. This chain uses TRBV20-1 with TRBJ1-4; the D is unclear. CDR3 length: 14 residues. Per the germline V gene, CDR1 is DFQATT and CDR2 is SNEGSKA (reference sequence). The V and J ends lost 1 base and 0 bases respectively, with 6 bases between them.

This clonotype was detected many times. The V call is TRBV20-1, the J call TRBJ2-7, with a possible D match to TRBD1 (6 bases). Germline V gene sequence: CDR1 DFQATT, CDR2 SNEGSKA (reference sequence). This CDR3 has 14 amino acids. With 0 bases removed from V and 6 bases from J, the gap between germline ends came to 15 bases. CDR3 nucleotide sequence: TGCAGTGCTAGAGACCCCTACAGGGTGTTCGAGCAGTACTTC. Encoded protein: CSARDPYRVFEQYF.

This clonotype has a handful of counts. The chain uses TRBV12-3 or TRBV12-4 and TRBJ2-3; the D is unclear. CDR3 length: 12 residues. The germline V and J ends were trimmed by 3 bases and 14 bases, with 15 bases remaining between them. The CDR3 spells CASSLKGAVLYF. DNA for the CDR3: TGTGCCAGCAGTTTGAAGGGCGCAGTTTTGTATTTT.

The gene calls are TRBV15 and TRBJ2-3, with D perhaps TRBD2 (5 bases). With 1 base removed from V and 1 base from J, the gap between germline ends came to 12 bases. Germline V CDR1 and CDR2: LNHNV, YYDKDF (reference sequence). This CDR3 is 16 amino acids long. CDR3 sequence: CATSRGVEEGTDTQYF. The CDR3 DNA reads TGTGCCACCAGCAGAGGTGTAGAGGAGGGCACAGATACGCAGTATTTT.

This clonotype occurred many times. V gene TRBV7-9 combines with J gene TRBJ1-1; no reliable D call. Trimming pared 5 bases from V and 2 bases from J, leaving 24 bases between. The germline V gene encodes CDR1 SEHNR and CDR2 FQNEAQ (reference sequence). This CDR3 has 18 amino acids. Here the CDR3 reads CASSNVVGIGNYNTEAFF. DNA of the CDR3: TGTGCCAGCAGCAACGTGGTAGGTATAGGGAATTATAACACTGAAGCTTTCTTT. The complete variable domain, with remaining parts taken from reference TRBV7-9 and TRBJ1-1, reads DTGVSQNPRHKITKRGQNVTFRCDPISEHNRLYWYRQTLGQGPEFLTYFQNEAQLEKSRLLSDRFSAERPKGSFSTLEIQRTEQGDSAMYLCASSNVVGIGNYNTEAFFGQGTRLTVV.

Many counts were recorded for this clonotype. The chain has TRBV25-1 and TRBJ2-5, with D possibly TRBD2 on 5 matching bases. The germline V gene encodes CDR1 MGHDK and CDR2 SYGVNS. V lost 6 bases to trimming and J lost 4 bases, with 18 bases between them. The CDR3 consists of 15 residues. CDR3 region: CASRDLGSPGETQYF. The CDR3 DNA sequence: TGTGCCAGCAGGGACCTTGGGAGCCCGGGAGAGACCCAGTACTTC.

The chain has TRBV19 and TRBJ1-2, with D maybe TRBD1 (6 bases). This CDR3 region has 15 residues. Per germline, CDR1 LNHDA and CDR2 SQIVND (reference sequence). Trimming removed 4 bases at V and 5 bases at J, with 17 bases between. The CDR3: CASSTSGQGPYGYTF. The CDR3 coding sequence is TGTGCCAGTAGTACCTCCGGGCAGGGGCCATATGGCTACACCTTC.

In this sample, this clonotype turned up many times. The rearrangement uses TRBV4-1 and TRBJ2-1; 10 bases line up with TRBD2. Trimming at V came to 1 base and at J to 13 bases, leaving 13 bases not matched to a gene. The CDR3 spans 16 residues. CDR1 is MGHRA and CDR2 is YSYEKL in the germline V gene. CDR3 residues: CASSQGRASGSWEQFF. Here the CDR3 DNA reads TGCGCCAGCAGCCAAGGCCGGGCTAGCGGGAGTTGGGAACAGTTCTTC.

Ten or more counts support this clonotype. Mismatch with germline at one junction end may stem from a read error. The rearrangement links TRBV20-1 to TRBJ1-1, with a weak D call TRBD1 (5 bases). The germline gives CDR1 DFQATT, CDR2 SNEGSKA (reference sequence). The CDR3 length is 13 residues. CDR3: CSARDHRNTEASF. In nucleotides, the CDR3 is TGCAGTGCTAGAGATCACAGGAACACTGAAGCTTCCTTT.

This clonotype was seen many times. The CDR3 DNA sequence: TGTGCCAGCAGTGAACCGGGACAGGGGGCTGACGAGCAGTACTTC. This codes for CASSEPGQGADEQYF. This rearrangement joins TRBV6-1 to TRBJ2-7; 12 bases align to TRBD1. Looked up from germline, CDR1 is MNHNS and CDR2 is SASEGT. The V segment lost 2 bases and the J segment 5 bases; nucleotides outside the gene matches: 4. The CDR3 runs to 15 residues.

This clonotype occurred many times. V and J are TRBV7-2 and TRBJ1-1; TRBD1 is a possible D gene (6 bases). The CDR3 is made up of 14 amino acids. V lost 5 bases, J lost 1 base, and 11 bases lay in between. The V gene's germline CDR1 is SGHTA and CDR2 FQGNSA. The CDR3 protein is CASSLDRRNTEAFF. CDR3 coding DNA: TGTGCCAGCAGCCTAGACAGGAGGAACACTGAAGCTTTCTTT. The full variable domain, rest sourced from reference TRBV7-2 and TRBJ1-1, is GAGVSQSPSNKVTEKGKDVELRCDPISGHTALYWYRQSLGQGLEFLIYFQGNSAPDKSGLPSDRFSAERTGGSVSTLTIQRTQQEDSAVYLCASSLDRRNTEAFFGQGTRLTVV.

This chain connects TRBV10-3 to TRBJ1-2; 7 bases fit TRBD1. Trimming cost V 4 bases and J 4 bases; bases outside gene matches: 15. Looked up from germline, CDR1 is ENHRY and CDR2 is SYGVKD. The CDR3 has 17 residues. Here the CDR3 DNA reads TGTGCCATCAGTGTGAAAGAGGGGACAGACGGCTCCTATGGCTACACCTTC. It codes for CAISVKEGTDGSYGYTF.

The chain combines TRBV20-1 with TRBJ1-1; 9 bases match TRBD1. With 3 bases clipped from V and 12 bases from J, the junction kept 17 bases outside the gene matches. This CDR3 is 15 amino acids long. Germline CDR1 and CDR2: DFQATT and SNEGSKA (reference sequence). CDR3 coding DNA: TGCAGTGCTAGGCCATCCGGGACAGGGCCGAGGATTTCTTTCTTT. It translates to CSARPSGTGPRISFF.

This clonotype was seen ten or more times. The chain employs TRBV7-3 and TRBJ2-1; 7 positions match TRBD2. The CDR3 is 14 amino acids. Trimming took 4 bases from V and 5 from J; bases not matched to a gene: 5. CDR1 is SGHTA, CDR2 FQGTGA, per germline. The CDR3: CASSSPTSNNEQFF. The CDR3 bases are TGTGCCAGCAGCTCTCCGACTAGCAACAATGAGCAGTTCTTC.

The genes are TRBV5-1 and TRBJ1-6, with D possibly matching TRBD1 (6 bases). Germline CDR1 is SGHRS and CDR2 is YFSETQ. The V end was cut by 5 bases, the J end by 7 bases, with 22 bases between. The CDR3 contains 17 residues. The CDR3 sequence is CASRPGGAQGPNSPLHF. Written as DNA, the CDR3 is TGCGCCAGCAGACCCGGAGGCGCACAGGGTCCGAATTCACCCCTCCACTTT.

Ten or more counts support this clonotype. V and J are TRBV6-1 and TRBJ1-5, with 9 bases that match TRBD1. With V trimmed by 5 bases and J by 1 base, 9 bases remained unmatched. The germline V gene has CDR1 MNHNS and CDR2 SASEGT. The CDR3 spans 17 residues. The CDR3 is CASSPGQGPRSNQPQHF. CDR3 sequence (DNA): TGTGCCAGCAGTCCGGGACAGGGCCCACGGAGCAATCAGCCCCAGCATTTT.

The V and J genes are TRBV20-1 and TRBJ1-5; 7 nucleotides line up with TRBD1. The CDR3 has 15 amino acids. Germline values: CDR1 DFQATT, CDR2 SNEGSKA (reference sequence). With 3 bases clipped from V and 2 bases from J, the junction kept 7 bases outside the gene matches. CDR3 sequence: CSASPETGGNQPQHF. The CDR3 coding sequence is TGCAGTGCTAGTCCTGAAACAGGGGGCAATCAGCCCCAGCATTTT.

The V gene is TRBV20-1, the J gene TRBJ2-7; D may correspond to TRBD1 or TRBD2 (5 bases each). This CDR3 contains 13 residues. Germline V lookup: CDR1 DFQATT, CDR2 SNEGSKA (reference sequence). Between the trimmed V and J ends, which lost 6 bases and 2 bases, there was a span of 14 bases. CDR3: CSASRDHPYEQYF. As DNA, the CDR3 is TGCAGTGCGAGCCGGGACCATCCCTACGAGCAGTACTTC.

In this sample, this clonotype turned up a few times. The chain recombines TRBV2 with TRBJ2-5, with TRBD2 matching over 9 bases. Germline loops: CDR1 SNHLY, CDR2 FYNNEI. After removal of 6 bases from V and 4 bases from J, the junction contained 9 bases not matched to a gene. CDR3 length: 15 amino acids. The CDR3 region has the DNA TGTGCCAGCAGGGACGGACTAGCGTATACAGAGACCCAGTACTTC. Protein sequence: CASRDGLAYTETQYF.

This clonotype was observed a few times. The CDR3 nucleotides are TGTGCCAGCACCAGACAGGGGCCCTACACCTTC. The encoded protein is CASTRQGPYTF. The chain has TRBV2 and TRBJ1-2, with 8 nucleotides matching TRBD1. CDR3 size: 11 residues. The trim removed 7 bases at V and 10 bases at J, leaving 5 bases unmatched. Per germline, CDR1 SNHLY and CDR2 FYNNEI.

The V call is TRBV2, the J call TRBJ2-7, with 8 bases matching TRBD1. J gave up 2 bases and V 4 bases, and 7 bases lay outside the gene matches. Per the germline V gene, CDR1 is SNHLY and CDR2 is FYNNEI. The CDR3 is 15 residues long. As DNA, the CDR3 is TGTGCCAGCAGTGTTCTCCCGACAGGGGCCTACGAGCAGTACTTC. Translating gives CASSVLPTGAYEQYF.

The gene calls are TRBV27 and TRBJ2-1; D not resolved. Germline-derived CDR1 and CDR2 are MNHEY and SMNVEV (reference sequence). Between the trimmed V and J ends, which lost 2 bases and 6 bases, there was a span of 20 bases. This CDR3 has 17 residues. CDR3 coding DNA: TGTGCCAGCAGTTTAGGGCGTAACCAAAAAAACTCCAATGAGCAGTTCTTC. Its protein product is CASSLGRNQKNSNEQFF.

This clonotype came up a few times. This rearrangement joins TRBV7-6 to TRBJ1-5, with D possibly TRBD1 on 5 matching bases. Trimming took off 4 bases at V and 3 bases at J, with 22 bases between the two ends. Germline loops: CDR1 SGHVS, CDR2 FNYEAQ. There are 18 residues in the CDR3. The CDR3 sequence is CASSSRPRWGSSNQPQHF. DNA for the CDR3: TGTGCCAGCAGCTCTCGGCCAAGGTGGGGGTCCTCCAATCAGCCCCAGCATTTT. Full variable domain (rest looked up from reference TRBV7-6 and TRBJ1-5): GAGVSQSPRYKVTKRGQDVALRCDPISGHVSLYWYRQALGQGPEFLTYFNYEAQQDKSGLPNDRFSAERPEGSISTLTIQRTEQRDSAMYRCASSSRPRWGSSNQPQHFGDGTRLSIL.

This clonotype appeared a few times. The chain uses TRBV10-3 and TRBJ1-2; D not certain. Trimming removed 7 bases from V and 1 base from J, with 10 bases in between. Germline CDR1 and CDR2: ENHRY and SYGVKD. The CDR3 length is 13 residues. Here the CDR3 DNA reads TGTGCCATCACATCCGGGGTTAACTATGGCTACACCTTC. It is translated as CAITSGVNYGYTF.

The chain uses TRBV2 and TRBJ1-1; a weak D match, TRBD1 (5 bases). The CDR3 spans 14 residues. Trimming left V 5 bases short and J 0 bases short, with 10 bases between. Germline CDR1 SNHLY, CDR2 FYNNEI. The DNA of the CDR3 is TGTGCCAGCAGTAGCTGGACATTGAACACTGAAGCTTTCTTT. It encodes CASSSWTLNTEAFF. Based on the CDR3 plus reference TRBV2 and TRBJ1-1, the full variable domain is EPEVTQTPSHQVTQMGQEVILRCVPISNHLYFYWYRQILGQKVEFLVSFYNNEISEKSEIFDDQFSVERPDGSNFTLKIRSTKLEDSAMYFCASSSWTLNTEAFFGQGTRLTVV.

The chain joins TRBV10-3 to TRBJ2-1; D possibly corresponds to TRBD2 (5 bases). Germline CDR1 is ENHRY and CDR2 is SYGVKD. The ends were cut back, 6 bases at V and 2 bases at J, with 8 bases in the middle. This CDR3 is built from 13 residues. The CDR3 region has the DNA TGTGCCATCAGCCGGGAAACCTACAATGAGCAGTTCTTC. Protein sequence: CAISRETYNEQFF.